Given below is one T cell receptor (beta chain) in context. Its antigen is currently unknown. Profiling relied on immunoSEQ multiplex PCR, and the TCRdb table lists in-frame clones only, not all of them. The repertoire holds 15,000 to 20,000 clones, with approximately 78% as singletons. The data were taken from a study of OX40 agonist ivuxolimab in advanced cancers. In the study overall: Patients' therapy was ivuxolimab, an antibody that acts as an agonist of OX40 (CD134). Patients were treated with intravenous ivuxolimab, dosed at 0.01 to 10 mg/kg and infused every 2 weeks.

Study-level results: Mean expanded clone counts were higher in CD8+ than CD4+ T cells.

The germline gives CDR1 SGHDT, CDR2 YYEEEE. The CDR3 loop spans 13 amino acids. The V end lost 0 bases, the J end lost 8 bases, and 9 bases lay between the germline ends. Here the sequenced sample was CD4+ or CD8+ T cells sorted from blood, taken in a trial of the OX40 agonist ivuxolimab. The TCR comes from an adult with an advanced solid tumor such as melanoma, head and neck, liver or kidney cancer. This rearrangement joins TRBV5-6 to TRBJ2-1, with a weak D call TRBD2 (5 bases). The CDR3 protein is CASSLVGVDEQFF. As DNA, the CDR3 is TGTGCCAGCAGCTTGGTCGGGGTTGATGAGCAGTTCTTC.